The 5 T cell receptor beta chains in this list originate from one sample, sequenced in a study of blood T cell repertoires in COVID-19. Some clones are missing from TCRdb's copy, which holds only in-frame ones; the method was immunoSEQ multiplex PCR. The top ten clones hold roughly 3.6% of a sample with 300,000 to 450,000 clones, about 85% of them seen once. The sample comprised peripheral blood. These receptors were collected from a woman between 18 and 29 years old with acute or convalescent COVID-19.

The rearrangement uses TRBV24-1 and TRBJ2-2, with D perhaps TRBD2 (5 bases). Germline-derived CDR1 and CDR2 are KGHDR and SFDVKD. V was shortened by 0 bases and J by 4 bases, with 8 bases between the two germline ends. The CDR3 has 15 amino acids. The CDR3 region has the DNA TGTGCCACCAGTGATTTGCCGGGATTCACCGGGGAGCTGTTTTTT. Its translation is CATSDLPGFTGELFF.

This chain connects TRBV27 to TRBJ2-1; no definite D call. Germline assignment: CDR1 MNHEY and CDR2 SMNVEV (reference sequence). The CDR3 covers 15 residues. The germline V and J ends were trimmed by 3 bases and 2 bases, with 11 bases remaining between them. The CDR3, as DNA: TGTGCCAGCAGTTTGACTGCTGAGCCCTACAATGAGCAGTTCTTC. Residues: CASSLTAEPYNEQFF.

The CDR3 DNA reads TGTGCCAGCAGCGTTGGTCAGGGGGCAGAGACCCAGTACTTC. This encodes CASSVGQGAETQYF. The V call is TRBV9, the J call TRBJ2-5, with 8 bases identical to TRBD1. The germline V gene encodes CDR1 SGDLS and CDR2 YYNGEE. With V trimmed by 2 bases and J by 4 bases, 4 bases remained unmatched. The CDR3 is 14 residues long.

The chain links TRBV7-2 to TRBJ2-7; perhaps TRBD2 as D (6 bases). CDR3 size: 14 residues. The ends were cut back, 4 bases at V and 2 bases at J, with 12 bases in the middle. Per the germline V gene, CDR1 is SGHTA and CDR2 is FQGNSA. The CDR3 nucleotides are TGTGCCAGCAGCTCGGGGGATCGGGCCTACGAGCAGTACTTC. This codes for CASSSGDRAYEQYF.

For this clone: The junction and the germline gene differ at one end; a read error may be behind it. The V call is TRBV10-2, the J call TRBJ1-5; D call uncertain. Looked up from germline, CDR1 is WSHSY and CDR2 is SAAADI. CDR3 length equals 15 residues. The CDR3 here is CVSSSGRGRNQPQHF. Here the CDR3 DNA reads TGCGTCAGCAGTAGCGGGAGAGGGCGGAATCAGCCCCAGCATTTT.